This T cell receptor (beta chain) originates from a study of shared clonotypes between healthy human individuals. TCRdb's table, derived via immunoSEQ multiplex PCR, lists solely in-frame clones and lacks some. The sample carries roughly 1,100,000 clones, about 75% recorded once. V gave up 4 bases and J gave up 5 bases, with 15 bases separating them. Germline CDR1 reads SGHKS; CDR2 reads YYEKEE (reference sequence). The CDR3 contains 14 residues. The sample consisted of memory CD4+ T cells sorted from blood. Subset denoted: CD45RA-negative fraction. The origin of this receptor is a man younger than 35 in good health. The chain is built from TRBV5-5 and TRBJ1-1; tentative D call: TRBD1 (5 bases). The CDR3 sequence: CASSLYMGGTEAFF. The CDR3 nucleotides are TGTGCCAGCAGCCTTTACATGGGGGGAACTGAAGCTTTCTTT.